Listed here is a single T cell receptor beta chain. Its antigen is not identified. Template switching was used to attach UMIs, which incorporated a 6-nucleotide sample barcode. TCRdb reprocessed the 5' RACE reads; each CDR3 protein has one entry and no DNA is given. Recorded for this sample: around 380,000 distinct CDR3 sequences. This record belongs to a study of monozygotic twins with inflammatory bowel disease. General study results and limits: Separate T cell subtypes could not be resolved from one another. The analysis yielded no support for one strong signal or clonotype associated with IBD. Inverse Simpson values showed less TCRbeta diversity in IBD patients than in their healthy co-twins.

CDR3 size: 15 residues. Germline loops: CDR1 SGHVS, CDR2 FQNEAQ. Sequencing was done on a sample of blood. This chain connects TRBV7-8 to TRBJ2-7; TCRdb names TRBD2, which stays unverified in the absence of DNA. This TCR was recovered from a human donor with ulcerative colitis or Crohn's disease, or a healthy co-twin of an affected twin (not recorded which). CDR3 region: CASSLTSGRAYEQYF.